The TCR beta chain under discussion was sequenced for a study of blood T cell repertoires in COVID-19. Whole-study context: Donors in the United States, Italy and Spain gave samples during acute or convalescent COVID-19. Sources were T cells, B-cell-depleted T cells, or PBMCs; the material itself was cDNA or gDNA.

In the authors' methods: Amplification from reference gene primers served as the basis for estimated nucleated cell counts. The protocol was immunoSEQ multiplex PCR, while the TCRdb copy is restricted to in-frame clones and leaves out a portion. The DNA was the basis for D and trimming; V, J and clone size are from that table. The sample gives about 200,000 clones, roughly four fifths of which show up once; around 12% is in the top ten. Germline CDR1 reads LGHNA; CDR2 reads YNFKEQ. Trimming removed 4 bases from V and 10 bases from J, with 29 bases in between. This CDR3 has 19 residues. What was sequenced was peripheral blood. The V and J genes are TRBV4-2 and TRBJ1-6; maybe TRBD1 (5 bases). The receptor was isolated from a woman aged 40-49 years with acute or convalescent COVID-19. DNA for the CDR3: TGTGCCAGCAGCCGAACCGACAGACTTGGAGGGGATAAATGGTCACCCCTCCACTTT. Translated, it gives CASSRTDRLGGDKWSPLHF.